This T cell receptor beta chain was identified in a study of blood T cells in healthy people across ages. Study information: Roughly one uniquely barcoded beta molecule per two T cells was captured. Study-level findings and limits: Fewer expanded clones and more diversity marked long-lived versus aged donors.

A second about 6 to 12 cycle PCR used barcoded and J-beta primers. MiXCR, applied by TCRdb to the 5' RACE reads, yields one record per CDR3 protein. This sample yields under 2 million distinct CDR3 sequences, of which approximately 32% are seen a single time; roughly 10% belongs to the top ten. To note about this clonotype: What it recognizes is unknown.

Germline CDR1 MNHEY, CDR2 SMNVEV (reference sequence). The CDR3 contains 15 residues. This sequence was found in a woman in her twenties or thirties in good health. V is TRBV27 and J is TRBJ2-2; D is uncertain. Sequencing used blood. This chain's CDR3 is CDARRVTSCTGELFF. The DNA for the CDR3 is TGTGACGCGCGAAGGGTCACTTCCTGCACCGGGGAGCTGTTTTTT.